Listed below are T cell receptor beta chains from one sample, sequenced in a study of OX40 agonist ivuxolimab in advanced cancers. Sequencing used immunoSEQ multiplex PCR; TCRdb keeps in-frame clones, though not all of them. The profile shows approximately 51,000 clones, 60% to 80% of them singletons. The sequenced sample was CD4+ or CD8+ T cells sorted from blood, obtained in a trial of the OX40 agonist ivuxolimab. Receptor source: an adult with an advanced solid tumor such as melanoma, head and neck, liver or kidney cancer. CDR3s leave out the opening cysteine and the closing phenylalanine or tryptophan. D genes are given only for firm matches. Clone size is stated in some rows and not others, as once, few, many or a class when expanded.

CDR3aa | d_gene | abundance | v_gene
ASSVRVGAPDTQY | . | . | TRBV5-6
ASSPIRTNLTRGYT | . | . | TRBV11-2
ASSRWRDGDSPLH | . | medium-sized | TRBV9
AWSRGIGRGYEQY | TRBD2 | . | TRBV30
ASRIALDTEAF | . | . | TRBV5-1
ASSLESGSGTRASEQY | TRBD2 | . | TRBV7-2
ASRLTRGYNEQF | . | . | TRBV7-8
ASSPGGGANTGELF | . | few | TRBV28
ASSLGLSYNEQF | . | . | TRBV7-3
ASSLQGGGYNEQF | . | . | TRBV11-1
ASSLGQGNNEQF | . | . | TRBV5-1
ASSFSGYGEKLF | . | once | TRBV5-5
ASSEVPSGGTQY | . | few | TRBV2
ASSFLAATGELF | TRBD2 | few | TRBV5-1